These 32 T cell receptor beta chains were sequenced from one sample in a study of OX40 agonist ivuxolimab in advanced cancers. Data came from immunoSEQ multiplex PCR; TCRdb stores just in-frame clones and leaves some out. Among 44,000 or so clones listed, approximately 85% were seen once. The sample here was CD4+ or CD8+ T cells sorted from blood, taken in a trial of the OX40 agonist ivuxolimab. The receptors come from an adult with an advanced solid tumor such as melanoma, head and neck, liver or kidney cancer.

Remarks on this clone: The junction departs from germline at one end; a sequencing error may be responsible. Other DNA sequences from this sample encode an identical CDR3 as well. This sequence joins TRBV7-2 and TRBJ1-1, with a weak D call TRBD1 (5 bases). Germline V gene data show CDR1 as SGHTA and CDR2 as FQGNSA. The CDR3 loop spans 15 amino acids. CDR3 in amino acids: CASSQEWGGNTEAFF. The CDR3 DNA reads as TGCGCCAGCAGCCAAGAGTGGGGGGGGAACACTGAAGCTTTCTTT.

This clone has more than one count but fewer than ten. The chain recombines TRBV2 with TRBJ2-1, with D possibly matching TRBD2 (6 bases). The V gene's germline CDR1 is SNHLY and CDR2 FYNNEI. V was shortened by 6 bases and J by 8 bases, with 20 bases between the two germline ends. The CDR3 has 15 residues. The CDR3 DNA sequence: TGTGCCAGCAGCCCCGGGGACTCCGAATTACATGAGCAGTTCTTC. It encodes CASSPGDSELHEQFF.

In the case of this clone: Different DNA sequences within this sample yield the same CDR3. V usage is TRBV27 and J usage is TRBJ2-7, with TRBD2 identical over 9 bases. Germline loops: CDR1 MNHEY, CDR2 SMNVEV (reference sequence). V was clipped by 6 bases and J by 0 bases; unmatched bases: 9. The CDR3 spans 16 residues. The CDR3 loop reads CASRGLAGLSSYEQYF. As DNA, the CDR3 is TGTGCCAGCAGGGGGCTAGCGGGGCTAAGCTCCTACGAGCAGTACTTC.

The chain uses TRBV2 and TRBJ1-6; D gene uncertain. The CDR3 is 14 residues long. Germline V lookup: CDR1 SNHLY, CDR2 FYNNEI. The V end was cut by 3 bases, the J end by 9 bases, with 12 bases between. This CDR3 reads CASSEYRVGSPLHF. The CDR3 DNA is TGTGCCAGCAGTGAGTACAGAGTAGGTTCACCCCTCCACTTT.

This clone was detected only once. This sequence joins TRBV7-2 and TRBJ2-7; D call uncertain. This CDR3 is built from 17 residues. The V gene's germline CDR1 is SGHTA and CDR2 FQGNSA. Trimming removed 0 bases from V and 0 bases from J, with 15 bases in between. The CDR3 spells CASSLAGKSLGSYEQYF. Here the CDR3 DNA reads TGTGCCAGCAGCTTAGCCGGTAAAAGTTTGGGCTCCTACGAGCAGTACTTC.

This clone was picked up one time. This chain uses TRBV28 with TRBJ2-7, with 13 bases matching TRBD2. After removal of 6 bases from V and 2 bases from J, the junction contained 4 bases not matched to a gene. The length of the CDR3 is 15 residues. Germline V gene data show CDR1 as MDHEN and CDR2 as SYDVKM. The chain's CDR3 is CASSDTSGRAYEQYF. For the CDR3, the DNA is TGTGCCAGCAGCGACACTAGCGGGAGGGCCTACGAGCAGTACTTC.

This sequence joins TRBV10-3 and TRBJ2-7, with 10 bases fitting TRBD1. The CDR3 totals 16 residues. The V gene's germline CDR1 is ENHRY and CDR2 SYGVKD. Trimming cost V 3 bases and J 0 bases; bases outside gene matches: 5. In nucleotides, the CDR3 is TGTGCCATCAGTGAACCGGGACAGGGGCTCTCCTACGAGCAGTACTTC. Translated, it gives CAISEPGQGLSYEQYF.

V gene TRBV7-2 combines with J gene TRBJ2-7; no definite D call. Deletions cut 5 bases from V and 2 bases from J, with 7 bases between. The CDR3 runs 12 residues. Germline V gene sequence: CDR1 SGHTA, CDR2 FQGNSA. The DNA for the CDR3 is TGTGCCAGCAGCCGTGACCCCTACGAGCAGTACTTC. Translating it yields CASSRDPYEQYF.

J is TRBJ2-2 and V is TRBV19; no reliable D call. V was shortened by 5 bases and J by 6 bases, with 4 bases between the two germline ends. The CDR3 has 11 amino acids. Germline V gene data show CDR1 as LNHDA and CDR2 as SQIVND (reference sequence). DNA for the CDR3: TGTGCCAGTAGTCTGGCCGGGGAGCTGTTTTTT. It encodes CASSLAGELFF.

V is TRBV28 and J is TRBJ1-2; 8 bases align to TRBD1. V was pared by 8 bases and J by 4 bases, with 9 bases of the junction left unmatched. CDR1 is MDHEN, CDR2 SYDVKM, per germline. CDR3 length: 14 residues. CDR3 bases: TGTGCCAGCGGACAGGGTGTAAGCTTCTATGGCTACACCTTC. Protein: CASGQGVSFYGYTF.

V gene TRBV6-1 combines with J gene TRBJ2-4; D is ambiguous. Germline lookup yields CDR1 MNHNS and CDR2 SASEGT. CDR3 length: 17 amino acids. Between the trimmed V and J ends, which lost 2 bases and 3 bases, there was a span of 17 bases. Here the CDR3 reads CASSEKWSNQDKNIQYF. CDR3 coding DNA: TGTGCCAGCAGTGAAAAGTGGTCAAATCAGGACAAAAACATTCAGTACTTC.

V and J are TRBV6-5 and TRBJ1-2; possible D gene TRBD1, 6 bases. Trimming took off 6 bases at V and 3 bases at J, with 14 bases between the two ends. Germline V gives CDR1 MNHEY, CDR2 SVGAGI. The CDR3 runs 14 residues. CDR3 sequence (DNA): TGTGCCAGCAGAAGACAGGTCGGGGACTATGGCTACACCTTC. Protein product: CASRRQVGDYGYTF.

J is TRBJ2-1 and V is TRBV19; TRBD2 agrees at 7 bases. The CDR3 loop spans 14 amino acids. CDR1 and CDR2 (germline): LNHDA, SQIVND (reference sequence). V lost 5 bases, J lost 3 bases, and 4 bases stayed unmatched. CDR3 DNA: TGTGCCAGTAGTGCGCGGGGGTTCTACAATGAGCAGTTCTTC. Its translation is CASSARGFYNEQFF. The full variable domain, in which reference TRBV19 and TRBJ2-1 provide the parts outside the CDR3, is DGGITQSPKYLFRKEGQNVTLSCEQNLNHDAMYWYRQDPGQGLRLIYYSQIVNDFQKGDIAEGYSVSREKKESFPLTVTSAQKNPTAFYLCASSARGFYNEQFFGPGTRLTVL.

The rearrangement joins TRBV18 to TRBJ2-5, with 7 bases fitting TRBD1. The J call is in doubt because the DNA end fits TRBJ2-7 better. The CDR3 is 14 amino acids. Per germline, CDR1 KGHSH and CDR2 LQKENI. CDR3 residues: CASSRQGNYYEQYF. The CDR3 coding sequence is TGTGCCAGCTCCCGACAGGGTAATTATTACGAGCAGTACTTC.

The rearrangement links TRBV11-3 to TRBJ2-3; the match to TRBD2 covers 7 bases. V was clipped by 8 bases and J by 4 bases; unmatched bases: 3. CDR3 size: 12 residues. Germline V gives CDR1 SGHNT, CDR2 YENEEA. The CDR3 loop is CASGEGSDTQYF. CDR3 coding DNA: TGTGCCAGCGGGGAGGGCTCAGATACGCAGTATTTT.

This chain links TRBV28 with TRBJ2-1; 7 bases line up with TRBD2. V was pared by 7 bases and J by 11 bases, with 14 bases of the junction left unmatched. The CDR3 spans 14 residues. The germline V gene encodes CDR1 MDHEN and CDR2 SYDVKM. CDR3 in amino acids: CASKNSGVSKKQFF. The CDR3 region has the DNA TGTGCCAGCAAGAACAGCGGGGTTTCGAAAAAGCAGTTCTTC.

A word on this clone: Compared with germline, one end of the junction differs, possibly owing to a read error. The chain carries TRBV7-3 and TRBJ2-1; D is possibly TRBD2 (6 bases). Looked up from germline, CDR1 is SGHTA and CDR2 is FQGTGA. CDR3 length: 16 amino acids. The CDR3 spells CASSAPGGTSFNEQFF. The CDR3 region has the DNA TGTGCCAGCAGCGCCCCCGGGGGAACCTCCTTCAATGAGCAGTTCTTC.

V usage is TRBV7-7 and J usage is TRBJ2-2, with TRBD1 as a possible D gene (6 bases). The CDR3 contains 16 residues. CDR1 and CDR2 from the germline V gene are SSHAT and FNYEAQ (reference sequence). V dropped 2 bases and J dropped 6 bases, with 16 bases sitting between them. CDR3 sequence reads: CASSLSVQGRSGELFF. Here the CDR3 DNA reads TGTGCCAGCAGCTTATCAGTGCAGGGGAGATCCGGGGAGCTGTTTTTT.

The chain has TRBV7-6 and TRBJ1-1, with D maybe TRBD1 (6 bases). CDR3 length: 16 amino acids. CDR1 SGHVS and CDR2 FNYEAQ come from the germline V gene. With 5 bases removed from V and 3 bases from J, the gap between germline ends came to 19 bases. CDR3 region: CASSQGQFGRYTEAFF. The CDR3, as DNA: TGTGCCAGCAGCCAAGGACAGTTCGGACGTTACACTGAAGCTTTCTTT. Full variable domain (remainder filled in from reference TRBV7-6 and TRBJ1-1): GAGVSQSPRYKVTKRGQDVALRCDPISGHVSLYWYRQALGQGPEFLTYFNYEAQQDKSGLPNDRFSAERPEGSISTLTIQRTEQRDSAMYRCASSQGQFGRYTEAFFGQGTRLTVV.

The CDR3 nucleotides are TGTGCCAGCAGCGTAGCGAACAATGAGCAGTTCTTC. It is translated as CASSVANNEQFF. The genes are TRBV9 and TRBJ2-1; D unclear. Deletions cut 0 bases from V and 5 bases from J, with 3 bases between. The length of the CDR3 is 12 residues. In germline, CDR1 is SGDLS, CDR2 YYNGEE.

This chain uses TRBV9 with TRBJ2-2; D is perhaps TRBD1 (6 bases). Germline CDR1 and CDR2: SGDLS and YYNGEE. CDR3 size: 16 residues. Trimming pared 4 bases from V and 0 bases from J, leaving 13 bases between. The CDR3 sequence is CASSISGTSNTGELFF. In nucleotides, the CDR3 is TGTGCCAGCAGCATTTCCGGGACATCGAACACCGGGGAGCTGTTTTTT.

A note on this clone: This CDR3 is also generated by other DNA sequences in the sample. This rearrangement joins TRBV2 to TRBJ2-2; TRBD2 matches 8 bases. Germline CDR1 SNHLY, CDR2 FYNNEI. The CDR3 extends over 19 amino acids. The J segment lost 3 bases and the V segment lost 3 bases, leaving 15 bases of the junction unmatched. The CDR3 DNA reads as TGTGCCAGCAGTGACCGGGGGGTTCTGGCGGGAGGCGACACCGGGGAGCTGTTTTTT. Translating it yields CASSDRGVLAGGDTGELFF.

V usage is TRBV19 and J usage is TRBJ1-5, with 8 bases identical to TRBD1. The V segment lost 6 bases and the J segment 6 bases; nucleotides outside the gene matches: 7. This CDR3 comprises 14 residues. The germline CDR1 and CDR2 sequences are LNHDA and SQIVND (reference sequence). CDR3 DNA: TGTGCCAGTAGCAGGACAGGGCGAAGTCAGCCCCAGCATTTT. The encoded protein is CASSRTGRSQPQHF.

The rearrangement uses TRBV14 and TRBJ1-1; D unclear. CDR3 length: 13 residues. V was cut by 8 bases and J by 0 bases, with 10 bases left in between. Germline V CDR1 and CDR2: SGHDN, FVKESK. The DNA for the CDR3 is TGTGCCAGCCAATTAGTTATGAACACTGAAGCTTTCTTT. Translated: CASQLVMNTEAFF.

This clone appeared once. The chain carries TRBV10-2 and TRBJ2-4; tentatively, D is TRBD2 (5 bases). Germline CDR1 is WSHSY and CDR2 is SAAADI. This CDR3 is built from 16 residues. Trimming cost V 1 base and J 6 bases, with 16 bases left between them. CDR3 DNA sequence: TGCGCCAGCAGTGAGTTCCCCCCACTAGTTGGAAACATTCAGTACTTC. Translation gives CASSEFPPLVGNIQYF.

V is TRBV4-3 and J is TRBJ2-3; D unresolved. V was shortened by 1 base and J by 0 bases, with 11 bases between the two germline ends. CDR1 and CDR2 (germline): LGHNA, YSLEER. The CDR3 runs 16 residues. CDR3 sequence reads: CASSQAVHYSTDTQYF. CDR3 in DNA: TGCGCCAGCAGCCAAGCCGTCCACTATAGCACAGATACGCAGTATTTT.

V gene TRBV2 combines with J gene TRBJ2-3; unclear D gene. In germline, CDR1 is SNHLY, CDR2 FYNNEI. The CDR3 length is 13 residues. The V gene lost 4 bases and the J gene lost 0 bases, with 5 bases spanning the gap. The CDR3 DNA follows: TGTGCCAGCAGTGGGGTTAGCACAGATACGCAGTATTTT. As protein: CASSGVSTDTQYF.

The chain employs TRBV6-1 and TRBJ2-7; D remains ambiguous. Germline V gives CDR1 MNHNS, CDR2 SASEGT. The CDR3 is 11 amino acids. Deletions cut 8 bases from V and 3 bases from J, with 8 bases between. This CDR3 reads CASSQVYEQYF. The CDR3 DNA follows: TGTGCCAGCTCCCAAGTCTACGAGCAGTACTTC.

This clone appeared a few times. The chain uses TRBV30 and TRBJ2-1; 10 bases are a match to TRBD2. V lost 2 bases, J lost 9 bases, and 10 bases stayed unmatched. The CDR3 length is 15 residues. Germline loops: CDR1 GTSNPN, CDR2 SVGIG (reference sequence). The chain's CDR3 is CAWSNLGASGSEQFF. The CDR3 coding sequence is TGTGCCTGGAGTAATTTAGGTGCTAGCGGGAGTGAGCAGTTCTTC.

The rearrangement links TRBV6-1 to TRBJ2-3; TRBD1 is a possible D gene (6 bases). CDR3 length equals 14 residues. Trimming took off 6 bases at V and 6 bases at J, with 16 bases between the two ends. Germline lookup yields CDR1 MNHNS and CDR2 SASEGT. The CDR3 spells CASSPGARVDTQYF. CDR3 DNA: TGTGCCAGCAGCCCAGGGGCCAGGGTGGATACGCAGTATTTT.

The chain combines TRBV5-1 with TRBJ1-4, with TRBD1 matching over 8 bases. The CDR3 extends over 16 amino acids. Germline CDR1 SGHRS, CDR2 YFSETQ. J was trimmed by 0 bases and V by 5 bases; bases with no gene match: 6. CDR3 DNA sequence: TGCGCCAGCAGACTAGGACAGGGAACAACTAATGAAAAACTGTTTTTT. Amino acid sequence: CASRLGQGTTNEKLFF.

The J gene is TRBJ1-1, the V gene TRBV6-6; D call uncertain. This CDR3 contains 14 residues. Germline CDR1 and CDR2: MNHNY and SVGAGI (reference sequence). The V end lost 5 bases, the J end lost 1 base, and 11 bases lay between the germline ends. The CDR3 protein is CASSLLSSNTEAFF. In DNA form, the CDR3 reads TGTGCCAGCAGTCTCCTATCCTCGAACACTGAAGCTTTCTTT.